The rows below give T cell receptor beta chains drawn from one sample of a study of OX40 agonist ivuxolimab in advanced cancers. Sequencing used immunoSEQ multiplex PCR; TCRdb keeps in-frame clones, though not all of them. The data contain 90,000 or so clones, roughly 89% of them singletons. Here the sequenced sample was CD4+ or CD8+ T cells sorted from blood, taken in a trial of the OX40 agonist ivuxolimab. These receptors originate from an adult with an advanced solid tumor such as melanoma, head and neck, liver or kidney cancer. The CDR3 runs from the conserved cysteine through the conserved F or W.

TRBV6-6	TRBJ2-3	CASSYSSGDTQYF
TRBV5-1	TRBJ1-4	CASSLEGPQGLFF
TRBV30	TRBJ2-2	CASQGALTGELFF
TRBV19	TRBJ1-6	CASSKIRDSKSPLHF
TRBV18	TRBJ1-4	CASSPYQDEKLFF
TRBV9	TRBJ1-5	CASSVGMGLNQPQHF
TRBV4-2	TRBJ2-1	CASSQDPWISYNEQFF
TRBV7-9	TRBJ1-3	CASSLAEVSGNTIYF
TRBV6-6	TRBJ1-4	CASRRVGGEKLFF
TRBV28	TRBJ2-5	CASSLPGGRTQYF
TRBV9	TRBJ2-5	CASSGPSGSRETQYF
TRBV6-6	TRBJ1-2	CASSKGGGDYGYTF
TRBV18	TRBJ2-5	CASSLGPHKETQYF
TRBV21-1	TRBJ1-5	CASSKALRHHSNQPQHF
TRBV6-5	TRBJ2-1	CASSKDREGYNEQFF
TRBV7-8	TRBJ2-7	CASRPSRMSSYEQYF
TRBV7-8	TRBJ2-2	CASSRRTSGGHANTGELFF
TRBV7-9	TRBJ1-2	CASSSWDRILLGGYTF
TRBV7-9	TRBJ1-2	CASSLTDSLLYGYTF
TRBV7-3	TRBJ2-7	CASSPAGGVEQYF
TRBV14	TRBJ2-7	CARGEQYF
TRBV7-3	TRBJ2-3	CASSLGLAGHTDTQYF
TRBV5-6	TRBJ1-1	CASSRRWAPDVNTEAFF
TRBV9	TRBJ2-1	CASNEGLRYHEQFF
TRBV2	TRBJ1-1	CATNRLSTNTEAFF
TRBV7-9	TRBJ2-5	CASSTRDTQETQYF
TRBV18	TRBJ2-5	CASSPEKTGETQYF
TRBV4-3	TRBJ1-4	CASSQELEGITNEKLFF
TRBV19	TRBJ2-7	CASSPRTASGSSYEQYF
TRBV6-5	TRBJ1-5	CASKRRAREPQHF
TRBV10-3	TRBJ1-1	CAIRTGSTEAFF
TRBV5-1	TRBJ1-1	CASDRGSTWNTEAFF
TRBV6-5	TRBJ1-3	CASRVGYNSGNTIYF
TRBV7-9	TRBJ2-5	CASSLRDLQETQYF
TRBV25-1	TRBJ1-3	CASSEWEGSRSGNTIYF
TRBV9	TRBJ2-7	CASNEGQGFYEQYF
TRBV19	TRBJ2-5	CASSMMAQKGETQYF
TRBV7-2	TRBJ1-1	CASSEQEAGTEAFF
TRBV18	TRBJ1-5	CASSPNWTNQPQHF
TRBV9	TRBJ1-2	CASSVDLGGLNYGYTF